This TCR beta chain was recorded in a study of T cell repertoires in aging, cancer and after chemotherapy. Study at large: Patients with chronic lymphocytic leukemia were sampled before and after fludarabine- or bendamustine-based chemotherapy. The study, taken as a whole, reports: In hematological cancer patients, infiltrated lymphoid organs may have impaired thymic emigration or peripheral T cell expansion.

A mixed TRB-A/B primer pool amplified rearranged TRB by multiplex touch-down PCR. TCRdb used MiXCR to reprocess the multiplex PCR reads, holding one entry per CDR3 protein. Here the sample spans about 2,600 distinct CDR3 sequences, about half being singletons. This CDR3 is built from 15 residues. Germline lookup yields CDR1 LGHNA and CDR2 YSLEER. Trimming took 3 bases from V and 0 from J; bases not matched to a gene: 1. The sample holds one count of this clonotype. Its target is unknown. Peripheral blood genomic DNA, not sorted cells or RNA, was the template. Source material: blood. The receptor was derived from a human donor with a blood cancer. The chain couples TRBV4-3 to TRBJ2-7; 11 bases match TRBD2. CDR3 protein: CASSHGTSGSYEQYF. The CDR3, as DNA: TGCGCCAGCAGCCATGGGACTAGCGGCTCCTACGAGCAGTACTTC.